The 26 T cell receptor beta chains presented below share a single source sample, sequenced in a study of blood T cell repertoires in COVID-19 (dated by TCRdb to the early 2020s). The library came from the immunoSEQ multiplex PCR assay. In TCRdb, the immuneACCESS table is reduced to in-frame sequences with V and J assigned. These tables do not hold every clone; where another copy was compared, an unresolved V gene accounts for under half, and the others remain unexplained. For this sample the table gives roughly 100,000 clones, of which around 90% were detected only once. The ten largest clones add up to approximately 17% of the sample. The sequenced sample was peripheral blood. These receptors were taken from a woman older than 75 in a cohort sampled during active COVID-19.

This chain connects TRBV7-3 to TRBJ1-5, with TRBD1 identical over 7 bases. This CDR3 spans 16 amino acids. The J segment lost 2 bases and the V segment lost 4 bases, leaving 8 bases of the junction unmatched. The germline V gene has CDR1 SGHTA and CDR2 FQGTGA. CDR3: CASSSRTQGGNQPQHF. CDR3 bases: TGTGCCAGCAGCTCGCGGACCCAGGGGGGCAATCAGCCCCAGCATTTT. The complete variable domain, with remaining parts taken from reference TRBV7-3 and TRBJ1-5, reads GAGVSQTPSNKVTEKGKYVELRCDPISGHTALYWYRQSLGQGPEFLIYFQGTGAADDSGLPNDRFFAVRPEGSVSTLKIQRTERGDSAVYLCASSSRTQGGNQPQHFGDGTRLSIL.

The rearrangement links TRBV11-3 to TRBJ2-7; TRBD1 matches at 9 bases. This CDR3 comprises 14 residues. CDR1 SGHNT and CDR2 YENEEA come from the germline V gene. V trimming: 3 bases; J trimming: 9 bases; junction bases outside the gene matches: 9. The CDR3 nucleotides read TGTGCCAGCAGCTTGCAGGAGGGGACAGGGTTGCAGTACTTC. The encoded protein is CASSLQEGTGLQYF.

The chain carries TRBV2 and TRBJ2-1, with TRBD2 matching over 7 bases. The CDR3 contains 15 residues. CDR1 is SNHLY, CDR2 FYNNEI, per germline. The J segment lost 0 bases and the V segment lost 6 bases, leaving 5 bases of the junction unmatched. The CDR3 DNA reads as TGTGCCAGCAGCTCCCGGACTAGCTCCTACAATGAGCAGTTCTTC. Its translation is CASSSRTSSYNEQFF.

The chain couples TRBV4-2 to TRBJ1-5, with D perhaps matching TRBD1 (5 bases). CDR3 length: 17 residues. Per germline, CDR1 LGHNA and CDR2 YNFKEQ. Deletions cut 0 bases from V and 1 base from J, with 13 bases between. CDR3 DNA: TGTGCCAGCAGCCAAGAAGTCCAGGGATTGAGCAATCAGCCCCAGCATTTT. This encodes CASSQEVQGLSNQPQHF.

The chain carries TRBV3-1 (or the pseudogene TRBV3-2) and TRBJ2-3; tentative D call: TRBD2 (5 bases). The germline V gene encodes CDR1 LGHDT and CDR2 YNNKEL (reference sequence). The CDR3 contains 14 residues. V lost 3 bases to trimming and J lost 0 bases, with 7 bases between them. CDR3: CASSQRTSTDTQYF. For the CDR3, the DNA is TGTGCCAGCAGCCAGCGGACTAGCACAGATACGCAGTATTTT.

This sequence joins TRBV28 and TRBJ1-2; possibly TRBD1 for D (6 bases). V gave up 1 base and J gave up 8 bases, with 14 bases separating them. Per germline, CDR1 MDHEN and CDR2 SYDVKM. The CDR3 is 14 amino acids. CDR3 residues: CASSLSGGPRGYTF. The CDR3 nucleotides are TGTGCCAGCAGTTTATCCGGGGGGCCGAGGGGCTACACCTTC.

The J gene is TRBJ1-2, the V gene TRBV28; D call uncertain. V was pared by 8 bases and J by 4 bases, with 11 bases between. The germline V gene has CDR1 MDHEN and CDR2 SYDVKM. CDR3 length: 12 residues. Here the CDR3 DNA reads TGTGCCAGCCGCACGTCGGGCTATGGCTACACCTTC. Translated: CASRTSGYGYTF.

This clone was counted a few times. The rearrangement joins TRBV3-1 (or the pseudogene TRBV3-2) to TRBJ2-5, with D perhaps TRBD1 (5 bases). Looked up from germline, CDR1 is LGHDT and CDR2 is YNNKEL (reference sequence). Trimming stripped 1 base from V and 5 bases from J, with 14 bases between. The CDR3 contains 15 residues. The CDR3 bases are TGTGCCAGCAGCCAAGTTTCGCAGGGTGGTGAGACCCAGTACTTC. This gives the protein CASSQVSQGGETQYF.

The chain uses TRBV28 and TRBJ2-3, with TRBD2 matching over 13 bases. This CDR3 comprises 16 residues. CDR1 and CDR2 from the germline V gene are MDHEN and SYDVKM. The junction had 6 bases not matched to a gene; V was cut back by 2 bases and J by 7 bases. The CDR3 DNA reads as TGTGCCAGCAGTTTAGGGGGACTAGCGGGGTCTAATACGCAGTATTTT. It codes for CASSLGGLAGSNTQYF.

The J gene is TRBJ1-2, the V gene TRBV3-1 (or the pseudogene TRBV3-2); maybe TRBD1 (5 bases). This CDR3 is built from 15 residues. Trimming pared 4 bases from V and 5 bases from J, leaving 17 bases between. Per germline, CDR1 LGHDT and CDR2 YNNKEL (reference sequence). The CDR3 loop is CASSLKPSGDYGYTF. As DNA, the CDR3 is TGTGCCAGCAGCCTAAAACCCTCGGGGGATTATGGCTACACCTTC.

The J gene is TRBJ1-5, the V gene TRBV7-6, with a possible D match to TRBD1 (6 bases). Germline-derived CDR1 and CDR2 are SGHVS and FNYEAQ. The CDR3 extends over 15 amino acids. V was trimmed by 6 bases and J by 0 bases, leaving 12 bases between them. The CDR3 region is CASRWTAYSNQPQHF. Written as DNA, the CDR3 is TGTGCCAGCAGATGGACAGCTTATAGCAATCAGCCCCAGCATTTT.

The V and J genes are TRBV28 and TRBJ1-1; weak D call: TRBD1 (5 bases). Germline CDR1 reads MDHEN; CDR2 reads SYDVKM. The CDR3 is made up of 14 amino acids. V lost 4 bases, J lost 11 bases, and 20 bases lay in between. Here the CDR3 DNA reads TGTGCCAGCAGTTCGGGCGTGACAGTAGGTGCGGCTTTCTTT. This translates into CASSSGVTVGAAFF.

The rearrangement uses TRBV5-4 and TRBJ2-7, with D possibly TRBD1 on 6 matching bases. The CDR3 runs 14 residues. V lost 4 bases and J lost 3, with 14 bases in between. Germline V gene lookup returns CDR1 SGHNT and CDR2 YYREEE (reference sequence). The CDR3 here is CASSHWTVDYEQYF. In DNA, the CDR3 is TGTGCCAGCAGCCACTGGACAGTCGACTACGAGCAGTACTTC.

The genes are TRBV21-1 and TRBJ1-4; the table's D call, TRBD1, has no DNA check behind it. TRBV21-1 is labeled a pseudogene. CDR3 length equals 16 residues. In DNA, the CDR3 is TGTGCCAGCAGCTACTCACCAGGGACAACTAATGAAAAACTGTTTTTT. Translated: CASSYSPGTTNEKLFF.

CDR3 in DNA: TGTGCCAGCAGCGACAGGGGAGGAAGCACTGAAGCTTTCTTT. It encodes CASSDRGGSTEAFF. The V call is TRBV6-5, the J call TRBJ1-1, with 8 bases fitting TRBD1. This CDR3 region has 14 residues. CDR1 is MNHEY and CDR2 is SVGAGI in the germline V gene. Trimming at V came to 6 bases and at J to 4 bases, leaving 7 bases not matched to a gene.

This clone came up once. The chain links TRBV7-9 to TRBJ2-1; 8 bases agree with TRBD2. V gave up 7 bases and J gave up 6 bases; unmatched junction bases: 11. Germline-derived CDR1 and CDR2 are SEHNR and FQNEAQ (reference sequence). This CDR3 has 15 amino acids. The CDR3 protein is CASTNSGSPGNEQFF. Here the CDR3 DNA reads TGTGCCAGCACTAACAGCGGGAGCCCGGGCAATGAGCAGTTCTTC.

The chain combines TRBV4-1 with TRBJ2-5; 15 positions agree with TRBD2. Germline V gives CDR1 MGHRA, CDR2 YSYEKL. The trim removed 1 base at V and 4 bases at J, leaving 4 bases unmatched. The CDR3 is made up of 17 amino acids. DNA of the CDR3: TGCGCCAGCAGCCAAGCTGGGACTAGCGGGGGGAGAGAGACCCAGTACTTC. Translation: CASSQAGTSGGRETQYF.

V gene TRBV15 combines with J gene TRBJ2-1; 7 bases are shared with TRBD2. Germline loops: CDR1 LNHNV, CDR2 YYDKDF (reference sequence). This CDR3 has 20 residues. V trimming: 4 bases; J trimming: 2 bases; junction bases outside the gene matches: 20. CDR3 protein: CATSTTEGGDYRGAYNEQFF. As DNA, the CDR3 is TGTGCCACCAGCACAACAGAGGGCGGGGACTACCGAGGGGCCTACAATGAGCAGTTCTTC. Full variable domain (outside the CDR3, taken from reference TRBV15 and TRBJ2-1): DAMVIQNPRYQVTQFGKPVTLSCSQTLNHNVMYWYQQKSSQAPKLLFHYYDKDFNNEADTPDNFQSRRPNTSFCFLDIRSPGLGDTAMYLCATSTTEGGDYRGAYNEQFFGPGTRLTVL.

The J gene is TRBJ2-1, the V gene TRBV6-5, with 7 positions matching TRBD1. The CDR3 length is 15 residues. With 6 bases clipped from V and 4 bases from J, the junction kept 9 bases outside the gene matches. Per germline, CDR1 MNHEY and CDR2 SVGAGI. CDR3 protein: CASSTEGAGYNEQFF. As DNA, the CDR3 is TGTGCCAGCAGCACAGAGGGGGCTGGTTACAATGAGCAGTTCTTC.

The V call is TRBV7-9, the J call TRBJ2-1; TRBD2 matches at 7 bases. Germline V lookup: CDR1 SEHNR, CDR2 FQNEAQ (reference sequence). The V segment lost 5 bases and the J segment 4 bases; nucleotides outside the gene matches: 8. CDR3 length: 15 residues. CDR3 in amino acids: CASSPRGGGYNEQFF. For the CDR3, the DNA is TGTGCCAGCAGCCCGAGGGGCGGGGGTTACAATGAGCAGTTCTTC.

The chain links TRBV2 to TRBJ2-5; D might be TRBD1 (5 bases). The CDR3 totals 12 residues. The V gene's germline CDR1 is SNHLY and CDR2 FYNNEI. Between the trimmed V and J ends, which lost 7 bases and 3 bases, there was a span of 9 bases. In nucleotides, the CDR3 is TGTGCCAGCACGACAGAAGAAGAGACCCAGTACTTC. Its translation is CASTTEEETQYF.

The chain carries TRBV29-1 and TRBJ2-7, with 7 positions matching TRBD1. Germline V lookup: CDR1 SQVTM, CDR2 ANQGSEA. J lost 0 bases, V lost 7 bases, and 12 bases had no gene match. There are 15 residues in the CDR3. The CDR3 DNA reads TGCAGCGCCGGGACAACCGGGACAGCCTCCTACGAGCAGTACTTC. Amino acids: CSAGTTGTASYEQYF.

The rearrangement links TRBV6-2 or TRBV6-3 to TRBJ2-1, with 7 positions matching TRBD2. The CDR3 contains 16 residues. The germline gives CDR1 MNHEY, CDR2 SVGEGT. Trimming removed 5 bases from V and 7 bases from J; junction bases left unmatched: 14. CDR3: CASSVRGEGRSNEQFF. CDR3 DNA sequence: TGTGCCAGCAGTGTCCGGGGGGAGGGTAGGAGTAATGAGCAGTTCTTC.

A single count supports this clone. The V gene is TRBV9, the J gene TRBJ2-3; a weak D match, TRBD2 (6 bases). This CDR3 comprises 15 residues. Germline V gene sequence: CDR1 SGDLS, CDR2 YYNGEE. V was trimmed by 0 bases and J by 5 bases, leaving 13 bases between them. CDR3 amino acids: CASSVAGGAGDTQYF. The CDR3 DNA follows: TGTGCCAGCAGCGTAGCTGGCGGGGCGGGAGATACGCAGTATTTT.

The V gene is TRBV18, the J gene TRBJ2-1; D possibly corresponds to TRBD2 (6 bases). V was pared by 3 bases and J by 1 base, with 10 bases between. This CDR3 contains 15 residues. The germline V gene has CDR1 KGHSH and CDR2 LQKENI. In nucleotides, the CDR3 is TGTGCCAGCTCACCGATGGCGGGGTCCTACAATGAGCAGTTCTTC. Protein sequence: CASSPMAGSYNEQFF. Complete variable domain (other parts from reference TRBV18 and TRBJ2-1): NAGVMQNPRHLVRRRGQEARLRCSPMKGHSHVYWYRQLPEEGLKFMVYLQKENIIDESGMPKERFSAEFPKEGPSILRIQQVVRGDSAAYFCASSPMAGSYNEQFFGPGTRLTVL.

The chain links TRBV7-8 to TRBJ1-1; 9 positions match TRBD1. V trimming: 3 bases; J trimming: 1 base; junction bases outside the gene matches: 6. Germline CDR1 and CDR2: SGHVS and FQNEAQ. The length of the CDR3 is 16 residues. CDR3 coding DNA: TGTGCCAGCAGCTTTACACCGGGACAGGGGAACACTGAAGCTTTCTTT. Its translation is CASSFTPGQGNTEAFF. Variable domain in full (rest from reference TRBV7-8 and TRBJ1-1): GAGVSQSPRYKVAKRGQDVALRCDPISGHVSLFWYQQALGQGPEFLTYFQNEAQLDKSGLPSDRFFAERPEGSVSTLKIQRTQQEDSAVYLCASSFTPGQGNTEAFFGQGTRLTVV.